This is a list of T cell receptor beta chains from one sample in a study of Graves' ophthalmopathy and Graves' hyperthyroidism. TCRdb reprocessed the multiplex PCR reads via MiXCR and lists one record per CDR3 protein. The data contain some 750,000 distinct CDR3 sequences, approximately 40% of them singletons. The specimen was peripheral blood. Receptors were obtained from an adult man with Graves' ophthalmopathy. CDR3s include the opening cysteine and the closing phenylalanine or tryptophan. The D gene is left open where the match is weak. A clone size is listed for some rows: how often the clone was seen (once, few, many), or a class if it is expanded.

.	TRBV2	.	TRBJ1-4	CASSLPQFGGGEKLFF	TGTGCCAGCAGTTTACCCCAGTTTGGAGGCGGTGAAAAACTGTTTTTT
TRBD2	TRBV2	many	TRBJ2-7	CASKVRLAGSEQYF	TGTGCCAGCAAGGTACGACTAGCGGGGAGCGAGCAGTACTTC
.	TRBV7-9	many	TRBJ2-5	CATVTAETQYF	TGTGCCACCGTCACCGCAGAGACCCAGTACTTC
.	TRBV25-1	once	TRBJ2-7	CASSEYPGSSYEQYF	TGTGCCAGCAGTGAATACCCGGGCAGCTCCTACGAGCAGTACTTC
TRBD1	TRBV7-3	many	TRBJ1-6	CASSNRDRVKLALHF	TGTGCCAGCAGCAATAGGGACAGGGTGAAGTTGGCCCTCCACTTT
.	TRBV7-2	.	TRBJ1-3	CASSLEPGHVSGNTIYF	TGTGCCAGCAGCTTGGAGCCGGGACATGTCTCTGGAAACACCATATATTTT
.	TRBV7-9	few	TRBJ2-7	CASSQPGQRSYEQYF	TGTGCCAGCAGCCAGCCGGGACAACGCTCCTACGAGCAGTACTTC
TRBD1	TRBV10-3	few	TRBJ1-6	CASSPQGDRDSPLHF	TGTGCCAGCAGCCCCCAAGGGGACAGGGATTCACCCCTCCACTTT
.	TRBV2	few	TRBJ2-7	CASSPSKAAYEQYF	TGTGCCAGCTCACCCTCAAAAGCAGCCTACGAGCAGTACTTC
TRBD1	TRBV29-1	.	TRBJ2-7	CSVVRGGQGVSYEQYF	TGCAGCGTCGTTCGGGGGGGACAGGGGGTATCCTACGAGCAGTACTTC
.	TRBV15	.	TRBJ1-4	CATSRVELGNEKLFF	TGTGCCACCAGCAGAGTTGAATTGGGTAATGAAAAACTGTTTTTT
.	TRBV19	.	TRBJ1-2	CASSQRTLYGYTF	TGTGCCAGTAGTCAACGGACTCTCTATGGCTACACCTTC
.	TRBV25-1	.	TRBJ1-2	CASSRSARSYGYTF	TGTGCCAGCAGTAGGTCGGCCAGATCCTATGGCTACACCTTC
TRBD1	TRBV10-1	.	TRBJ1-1	CASWSGGVLTEAFF	TGCGCCAGCTGGTCAGGGGGCGTTTTAACTGAAGCTTTCTTT
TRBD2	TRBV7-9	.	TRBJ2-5	CASSLTGAGGRETQYF	TGTGCCAGCAGCTTAACGGGAGCGGGAGGGAGAGAGACCCAGTACTTC
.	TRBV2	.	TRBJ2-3	CASSERADTQYF	TGTGCCAGCAGTGAAAGGGCAGATACGCAGTATTTT
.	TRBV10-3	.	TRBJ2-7	CAISDHDRGGDQYF	TGTGCCATCAGTGACCACGACAGGGGAGGGGATCAGTACTTC
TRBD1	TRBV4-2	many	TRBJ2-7	CASSGVDRGTYEQYF	TGTGCCAGCAGCGGCGTCGACAGGGGGACCTACGAGCAGTACTTC
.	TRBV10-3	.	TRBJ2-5	CAISPDTQETQYF	TGTGCCATCAGCCCGGACACGCAAGAGACCCAGTACTTC
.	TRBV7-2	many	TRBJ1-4	CASSFGTPELFF	TGTGCCAGCAGCTTCGGGACACCAGAACTGTTTTTT
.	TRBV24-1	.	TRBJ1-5	CATSASRDGNQPQHF	TGTGCCACCAGTGCCAGCCGGGACGGCAATCAGCCCCAGCATTTT
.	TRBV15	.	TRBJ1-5	CATSGDFLGLGGGESNQPQHF	TGTGCCACCAGCGGAGATTTTCTGGGGCTCGGGGGAGGGGAGAGCAATCAGCCCCAGCATTTT
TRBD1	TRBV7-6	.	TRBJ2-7	CANSLGGTGVREQYF	TGTGCCAACAGCTTAGGAGGGACAGGGGTGCGGGAGCAGTACTTC
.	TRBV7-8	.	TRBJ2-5	CASSLGDRRSYQETQYF	TGTGCCAGCAGCTTGGGCGACAGGAGATCCTACCAAGAGACCCAGTACTTC
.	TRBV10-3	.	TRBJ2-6	CAISFEGAGANVLTF	TGTGCCATCAGTTTTGAGGGGGCTGGGGCCAACGTCCTGACTTTC
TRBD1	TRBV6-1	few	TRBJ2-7	CASMGQGRWEQYF	TGTGCCAGCATGGGACAGGGAAGGTGGGAGCAGTACTTC
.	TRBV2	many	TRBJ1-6	CASSHGTGGASYNSPLHF	TGTGCCAGCAGTCACGGGACGGGAGGGGCGTCCTATAATTCACCCCTCCACTTT
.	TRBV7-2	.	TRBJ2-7	CASDRLGRSSYEQYF	TGTGCCAGCGATCGCCTGGGTCGAAGCTCCTACGAGCAGTACTTC
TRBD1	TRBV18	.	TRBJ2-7	CASSPIYGTGAEQYF	TGTGCCAGCTCACCAATTTATGGGACAGGGGCCGAGCAGTACTTC
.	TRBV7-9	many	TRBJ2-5	CASSLRPPETQYF	TGTGCCAGCAGCTTGCGACCTCCCGAGACCCAGTACTTC
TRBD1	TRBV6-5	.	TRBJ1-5	CASTPGQGGNQPQHF	TGTGCCAGCACTCCGGGACAGGGAGGCAATCAGCCCCAGCATTTT
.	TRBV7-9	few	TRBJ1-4	CASSQFGAGEKLFF	TGTGCCAGCAGCCAGTTCGGGGCGGGTGAAAAACTGTTTTTT
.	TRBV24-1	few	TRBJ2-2	CATSDLESEETGELFF	TGTGCCACCAGTGATTTAGAAAGCGAGGAAACCGGGGAGCTGTTTTTT
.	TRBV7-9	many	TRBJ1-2	CASSLGSAANYGYTF	TGTGCCAGCAGCTTAGGTTCTGCGGCTAACTATGGCTACACCTTC
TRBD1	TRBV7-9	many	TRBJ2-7	CASSSPPGTGSYEQYF	TGTGCCAGCAGCTCGCCCCCCGGGACAGGATCCTACGAGCAGTACTTC
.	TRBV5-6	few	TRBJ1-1	CASSLLGKFGTEAFF	TGTGCCAGCAGCTTGCTTGGGAAATTTGGCACTGAAGCTTTCTTT
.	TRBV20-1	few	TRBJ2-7	CSAQLIQGKGYEQYF	TGCAGTGCGCAACTCATCCAGGGGAAAGGCTACGAGCAGTACTTC
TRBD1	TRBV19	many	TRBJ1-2	CASSTRTGANYGYTF	TGTGCCAGTAGTACCCGGACAGGAGCTAACTATGGCTACACCTTC
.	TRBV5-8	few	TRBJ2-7	CASSLVGDGPYEQYF	TGTGCCAGCAGCTTGGTAGGGGACGGCCCCTACGAGCAGTACTTC
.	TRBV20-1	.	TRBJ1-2	CSARNEDRSDTF	TGCAGTGCCAGAAACGAAGACAGGTCAGACACCTTC
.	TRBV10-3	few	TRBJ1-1	CASSLLGIGDTEAFF	TGTGCCAGCAGCCTACTGGGAATCGGTGACACTGAAGCTTTCTTT